This TCR beta chain appears in the sequencing data of a study of blood T cells in healthy people across ages. Overall study findings and caveats: Per million T cells, TCR beta diversity dropped about linearly as age rose.

This clonotype appeared once. Its antigen is currently unknown. The V gene's germline CDR1 is MGHRA and CDR2 YSYEKL. With V trimmed by 0 bases and J by 7 bases, 11 bases remained unmatched. The CDR3 consists of 16 residues. The authors ran a second PCR of 7 to 11 cycles using a sample-barcoded 5' primer and a J-beta primer mix. Every molecule of cDNA carried a tag from a template-switch adaptor with 12 random nucleotides. TCRdb independently ran MiXCR on the 5' RACE reads; one entry per CDR3 protein. The sample comprises about 1.5 million distinct CDR3 sequences, 35% to 45% of which are singletons, and approximately 7.9% rests with the top ten.

The sequence was obtained from a woman between 18 and 29 years old in good health. The sequenced sample consisted of blood. The chain recombines TRBV4-1 with TRBJ2-5, with 7 bases matching TRBD2. The CDR3 sequence is CASSQEIAGVQGTQYF. CDR3 bases: TGCGCCAGCAGCCAAGAGATCGCGGGGGTCCAGGGGACCCAGTACTTC.